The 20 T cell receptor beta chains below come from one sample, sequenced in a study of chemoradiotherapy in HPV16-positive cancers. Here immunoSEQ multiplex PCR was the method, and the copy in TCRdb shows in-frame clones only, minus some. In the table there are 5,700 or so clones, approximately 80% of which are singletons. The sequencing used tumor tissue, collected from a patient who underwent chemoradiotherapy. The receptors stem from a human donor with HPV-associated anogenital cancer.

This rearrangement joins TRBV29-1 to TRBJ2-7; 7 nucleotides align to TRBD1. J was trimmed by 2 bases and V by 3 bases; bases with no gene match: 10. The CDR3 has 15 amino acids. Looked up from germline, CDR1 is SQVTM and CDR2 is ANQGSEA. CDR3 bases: TGCAGCGTTGAGGATCAACAGGGGCCCCCCTACGAGCAGTACTTC. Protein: CSVEDQQGPPYEQYF.

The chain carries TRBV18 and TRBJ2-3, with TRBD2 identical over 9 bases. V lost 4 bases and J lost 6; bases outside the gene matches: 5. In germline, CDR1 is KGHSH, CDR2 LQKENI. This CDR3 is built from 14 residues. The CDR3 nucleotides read TGTGCCAGCTCACGAGCGGGGGGCAGTGATACGCAGTATTTT. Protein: CASSRAGGSDTQYF.

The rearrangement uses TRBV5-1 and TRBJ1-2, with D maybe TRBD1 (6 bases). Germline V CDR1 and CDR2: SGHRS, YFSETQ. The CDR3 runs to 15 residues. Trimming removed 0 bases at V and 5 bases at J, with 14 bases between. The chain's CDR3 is CASSLASGEGYGYTF. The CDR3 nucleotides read TGCGCCAGCAGCTTGGCCTCAGGGGAAGGGTATGGCTACACCTTC.

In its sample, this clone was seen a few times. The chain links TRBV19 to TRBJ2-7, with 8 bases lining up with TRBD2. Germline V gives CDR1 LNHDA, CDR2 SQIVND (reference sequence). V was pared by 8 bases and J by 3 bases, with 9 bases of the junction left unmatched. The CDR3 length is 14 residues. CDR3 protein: CASGPAGGGYEQYF. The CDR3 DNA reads TGTGCCAGTGGTCCGGCGGGGGGCGGCTACGAGCAGTACTTC. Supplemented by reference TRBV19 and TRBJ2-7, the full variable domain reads DGGITQSPKYLFRKEGQNVTLSCEQNLNHDAMYWYRQDPGQGLRLIYYSQIVNDFQKGDIAEGYSVSREKKESFPLTVTSAQKNPTAFYLCASGPAGGGYEQYFGPGTRLTVT.

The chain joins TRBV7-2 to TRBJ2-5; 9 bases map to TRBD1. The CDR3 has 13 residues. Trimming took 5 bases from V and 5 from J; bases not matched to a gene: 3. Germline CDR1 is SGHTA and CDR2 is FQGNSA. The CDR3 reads CASSQGQGETQYF. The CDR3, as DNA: TGTGCCAGCAGCCAAGGACAGGGGGAGACCCAGTACTTC.

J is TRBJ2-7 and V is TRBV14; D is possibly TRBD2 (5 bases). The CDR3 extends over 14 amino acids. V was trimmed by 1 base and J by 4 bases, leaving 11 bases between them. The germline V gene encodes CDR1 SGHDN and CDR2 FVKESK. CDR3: CASSQGRRTYEQYF. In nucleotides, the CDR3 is TGTGCCAGCAGCCAAGGCAGGAGGACTTACGAGCAGTACTTC. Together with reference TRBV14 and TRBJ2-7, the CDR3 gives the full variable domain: EAGVTQFPSHSVIEKGQTVTLRCDPISGHDNLYWYRRVMGKEIKFLLHFVKESKQDESGMPNNRFLAERTGGTYSTLKVQPAELEDSGVYFCASSQGRRTYEQYFGPGTRLTVT.

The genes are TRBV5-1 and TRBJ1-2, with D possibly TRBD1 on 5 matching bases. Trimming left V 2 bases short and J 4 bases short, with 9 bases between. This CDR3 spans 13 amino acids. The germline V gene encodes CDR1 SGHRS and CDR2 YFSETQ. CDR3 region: CASSFQGTYGYTF. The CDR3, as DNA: TGCGCCAGCAGCTTCCAGGGTACCTATGGCTACACCTTC.

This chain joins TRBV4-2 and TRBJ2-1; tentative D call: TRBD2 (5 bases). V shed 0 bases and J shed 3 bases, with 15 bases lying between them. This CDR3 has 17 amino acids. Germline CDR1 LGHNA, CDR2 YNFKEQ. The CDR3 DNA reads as TGTGCCAGCAGCCAAGATCCCGGGAAAGGGTTCTACAATGAGCAGTTCTTC. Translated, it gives CASSQDPGKGFYNEQFF.

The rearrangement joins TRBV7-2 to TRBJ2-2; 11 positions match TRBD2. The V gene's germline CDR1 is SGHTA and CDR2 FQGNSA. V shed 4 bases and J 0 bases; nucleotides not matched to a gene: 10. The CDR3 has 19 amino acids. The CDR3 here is CASSYPGLAGGTNTGELFF. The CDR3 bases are TGTGCCAGCAGCTACCCTGGGCTAGCGGGGGGCACGAACACCGGGGAGCTGTTTTTT.

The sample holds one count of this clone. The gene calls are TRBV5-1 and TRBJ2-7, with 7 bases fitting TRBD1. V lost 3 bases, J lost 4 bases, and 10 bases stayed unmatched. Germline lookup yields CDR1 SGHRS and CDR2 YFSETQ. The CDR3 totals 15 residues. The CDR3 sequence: CASSWGQGVTYEQYF. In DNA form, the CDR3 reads TGCGCCAGCAGCTGGGGGCAGGGGGTGACTTACGAGCAGTACTTC.

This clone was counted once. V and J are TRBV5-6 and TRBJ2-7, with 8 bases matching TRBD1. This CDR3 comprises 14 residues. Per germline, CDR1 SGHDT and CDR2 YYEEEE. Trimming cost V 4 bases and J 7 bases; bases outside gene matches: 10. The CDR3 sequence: CASSLLLRGREQYF. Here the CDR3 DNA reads TGTGCCAGCAGCCTGCTTCTCAGGGGGCGGGAGCAGTACTTC.

Written as DNA, the CDR3 is TGTGCCAGCAGCCAAGATGCGACTAGCGGGGAAACAGATACGCAGTATTTT. Residues: CASSQDATSGETDTQYF. This sequence joins TRBV4-2 and TRBJ2-3; 11 bases fit TRBD2. CDR1 is LGHNA and CDR2 is YNFKEQ in the germline V gene. The CDR3 runs to 17 residues. V was pared by 0 bases and J by 3 bases, with 5 bases of the junction left unmatched.

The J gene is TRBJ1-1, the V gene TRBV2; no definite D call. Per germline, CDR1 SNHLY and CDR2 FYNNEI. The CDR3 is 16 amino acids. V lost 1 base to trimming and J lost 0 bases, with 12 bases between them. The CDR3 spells CASSEGPPNLNTEAFF. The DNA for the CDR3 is TGTGCCAGCAGTGAAGGACCTCCGAACTTGAACACTGAAGCTTTCTTT.

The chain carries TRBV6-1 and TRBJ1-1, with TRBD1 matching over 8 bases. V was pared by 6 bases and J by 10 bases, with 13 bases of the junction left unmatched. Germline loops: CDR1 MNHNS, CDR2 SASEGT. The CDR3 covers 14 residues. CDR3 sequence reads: CASRGQGRTGLAFF. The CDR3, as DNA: TGTGCCAGCAGGGGTCAAGGGCGGACAGGGTTAGCTTTCTTT.

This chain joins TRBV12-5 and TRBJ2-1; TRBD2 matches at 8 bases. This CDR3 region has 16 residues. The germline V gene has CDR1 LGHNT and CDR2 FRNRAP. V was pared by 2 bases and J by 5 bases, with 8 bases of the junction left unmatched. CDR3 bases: TGTGCTAGTGGTTTGATAGGACTAGCCGGAAACAATGAGCAGTTCTTC. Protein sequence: CASGLIGLAGNNEQFF.

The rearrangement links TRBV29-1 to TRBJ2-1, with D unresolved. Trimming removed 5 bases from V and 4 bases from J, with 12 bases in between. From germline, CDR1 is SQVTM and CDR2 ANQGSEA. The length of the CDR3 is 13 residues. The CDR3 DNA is TGCAGCGTTCGTCCTCCGAGTTACAATGAGCAGTTCTTC. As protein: CSVRPPSYNEQFF.

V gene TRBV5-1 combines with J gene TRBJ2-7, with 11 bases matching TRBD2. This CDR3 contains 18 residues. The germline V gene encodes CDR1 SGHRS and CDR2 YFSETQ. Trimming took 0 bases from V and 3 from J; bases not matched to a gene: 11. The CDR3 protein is CASSLGSSGGLILYEQYF. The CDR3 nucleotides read TGCGCCAGCAGCTTGGGGTCTAGCGGGGGGCTTATCCTCTACGAGCAGTACTTC.

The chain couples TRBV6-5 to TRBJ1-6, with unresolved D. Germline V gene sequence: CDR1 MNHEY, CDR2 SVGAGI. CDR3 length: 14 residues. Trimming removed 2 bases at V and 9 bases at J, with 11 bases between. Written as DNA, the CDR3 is TGTGCCAGCAGTTACGGAGGTACGGGTTCACCCCTCCACTTT. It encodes CASSYGGTGSPLHF.

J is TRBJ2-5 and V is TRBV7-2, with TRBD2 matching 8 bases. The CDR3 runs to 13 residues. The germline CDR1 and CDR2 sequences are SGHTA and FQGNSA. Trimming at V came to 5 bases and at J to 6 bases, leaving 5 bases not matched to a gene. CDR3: CASSRSGGQTQYF. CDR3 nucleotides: TGTGCCAGCAGCCGAAGCGGGGGTCAGACCCAGTACTTC.

The DNA for the CDR3 is TGCGCCAGCAGCCCAGGGACTAGCGGGGGGAAAGAGACCCAGTACTTC. Amino acid sequence: CASSPGTSGGKETQYF. This sequence joins TRBV5-1 and TRBJ2-5, with 15 bases lining up with TRBD2. This CDR3 contains 16 residues. V shed 4 bases, J shed 3 bases, and the junction held 4 bases outside the gene matches. Germline CDR1 reads SGHRS; CDR2 reads YFSETQ. The full variable domain, its missing parts supplied by reference TRBV5-1 and TRBJ2-5, is KAGVTQTPRYLIKTRGQQVTLSCSPISGHRSVSWYQQTPGQGLQFLFEYFSETQRNKGNFPGRFSGRQFSNSRSEMNVSTLELGDSALYLCASSPGTSGGKETQYFGPGTRLLVL.